Presented here are 24 T cell receptor beta chains from one specimen sequenced in a study of OX40 agonist ivuxolimab in advanced cancers. TCRdb keeps only in-frame clones here, not all; method: immunoSEQ multiplex PCR. In the table there are 100,000 or so clones, about 96% of which are singletons. The sample was CD4+ or CD8+ T cells sorted from blood, taken in a trial of the OX40 agonist ivuxolimab. These receptors were collected from an adult with an advanced solid tumor such as melanoma, head and neck, liver or kidney cancer.

The sample holds one count of this clone. J is TRBJ1-2 and V is TRBV5-6; 8 bases fit TRBD1. This CDR3 contains 15 residues. Unmatched junction bases numbered 12, after V lost 4 bases and J lost 7 bases. CDR1 is SGHDT, CDR2 YYEEEE, per germline. The CDR3 region is CASSTGTGSTTGYTF. In DNA form, the CDR3 reads TGTGCCAGCAGCACCGGGACAGGATCTACGACTGGCTACACCTTC. Filled out from reference TRBV5-6 and TRBJ1-2, the complete variable domain reads DAGVTQSPTHLIKTRGQQVTLRCSPKSGHDTVSWYQQALGQGPQFIFQYYEEEERQRGNFPDRFSGHQFPNYSSELNVNALLLGDSALYLCASSTGTGSTTGYTFGSGTRLTVV.

The chain has TRBV6-6 and TRBJ2-5, with 12 bases identical to TRBD2. This CDR3 is built from 16 residues. The trim removed 5 bases at V and 1 base at J, leaving 5 bases unmatched. Germline CDR1 MNHNY, CDR2 SVGAGI (reference sequence). CDR3 sequence reads: CASSPTSGGSQETQYF. CDR3 DNA sequence: TGTGCCAGCAGTCCTACTAGCGGGGGGTCCCAAGAGACCCAGTACTTC.

V and J are TRBV2 and TRBJ2-2; 13 bases align to TRBD2. Unmatched junction bases numbered 12, after V lost 10 bases and J lost 4 bases. The germline V gene has CDR1 SNHLY and CDR2 FYNNEI. The CDR3 has 17 amino acids. CDR3 loop: CAIQLAGGPGITGELFF. The CDR3 nucleotides read TGTGCCATACAACTAGCGGGAGGGCCGGGTATCACCGGGGAGCTGTTTTTT.

The chain employs TRBV7-3 and TRBJ2-3; TRBD2 aligns across 10 bases. CDR3 length: 15 amino acids. Trimming cost V 2 bases and J 5 bases; bases outside gene matches: 4. Germline V gene sequence: CDR1 SGHTA, CDR2 FQGTGA. The CDR3, as DNA: TGTGCCAGCAGCTTAGCTAGCGGGAGTCAAGATACGCAGTATTTT. The encoded protein is CASSLASGSQDTQYF.

The chain joins TRBV4-1 to TRBJ2-7, with 8 bases fitting TRBD1. Per the germline V gene, CDR1 is MGHRA and CDR2 is YSYEKL. CDR3 length: 13 amino acids. The V gene end was trimmed by 4 bases and the J gene end by 7 bases; junction bases not matched to a gene: 6. CDR3 bases: TGCGCCAGCAGCCGGACAGGGCCAGGGGAGCAGTACTTC. Residues: CASSRTGPGEQYF.

The rearrangement joins TRBV7-2 to TRBJ2-7; D possibly corresponds to TRBD2 (5 bases). Germline values: CDR1 SGHTA, CDR2 FQGNSA. Trimming took 6 bases from V and 4 from J, leaving 13 bases between them. CDR3 size: 13 residues. CDR3 protein: CASRAGVGYEQYF. The CDR3 coding sequence is TGTGCCAGCAGGGCCGGGGTAGGGTACGAGCAGTACTTC.

DNA of the CDR3: TGTGCCAGTAGTATGGGGTCAGGGCCCCTCTACGAGCAGTACTTC. It encodes CASSMGSGPLYEQYF. The chain links TRBV19 to TRBJ2-7; a possible D gene is TRBD1 (5 bases). The germline CDR1 and CDR2 sequences are LNHDA and SQIVND (reference sequence). Trimming pared 3 bases from V and 3 bases from J, leaving 15 bases between. This CDR3 contains 15 residues. Looking up the rest from reference TRBV19 and TRBJ2-7 gives the full variable domain: DGGITQSPKYLFRKEGQNVTLSCEQNLNHDAMYWYRQDPGQGLRLIYYSQIVNDFQKGDIAEGYSVSREKKESFPLTVTSAQKNPTAFYLCASSMGSGPLYEQYFGPGTRLTVT.

V gene TRBV19 combines with J gene TRBJ1-1, with D maybe TRBD1 (5 bases). Per germline, CDR1 LNHDA and CDR2 SQIVND (reference sequence). V lost 3 bases and J lost 10, with 12 bases in between. The CDR3 has 12 amino acids. The CDR3 nucleotides read TGTGCCAGTAGTATGGGCAGGGAAGGAGCTTTCTTT. Translating it yields CASSMGREGAFF. Drawing the rest from reference TRBV19 and TRBJ1-1, the complete variable domain is DGGITQSPKYLFRKEGQNVTLSCEQNLNHDAMYWYRQDPGQGLRLIYYSQIVNDFQKGDIAEGYSVSREKKESFPLTVTSAQKNPTAFYLCASSMGREGAFFGQGTRLTVV.

This rearrangement joins TRBV27 to TRBJ2-7; D is tentatively TRBD1 or TRBD2 (6 bases each). Germline CDR1 and CDR2: MNHEY and SMNVEV (reference sequence). V was cut by 6 bases and J by 2 bases, with 14 bases left in between. CDR3 length: 14 residues. CDR3 nucleotide sequence: TGTGCCAGCAGCACCTTGGGGGGCACCTACGAGCAGTACTTC. It encodes CASSTLGGTYEQYF.

The rearrangement uses TRBV27 and TRBJ1-4; D unresolved. The germline CDR1 and CDR2 sequences are MNHEY and SMNVEV (reference sequence). The CDR3 extends over 13 amino acids. Trimming shortened V by 10 bases and J by 5 bases, and 14 bases separated the two germline ends. CDR3 DNA sequence: TGTGCCACCCGAGGATTCGGAAATGAAAAACTGTTTTTT. Its protein is CATRGFGNEKLFF.

J is TRBJ2-1 and V is TRBV6-6, with D unclear. V shed 5 bases and J shed 6 bases, with 5 bases lying between them. Germline V CDR1 and CDR2: MNHNY, SVGAGI (reference sequence). The CDR3 has 11 residues. The CDR3 here is CASSVSNEQFF. The CDR3 DNA follows: TGTGCCAGCAGTGTCTCCAATGAGCAGTTCTTC.

The rearrangement joins TRBV6-1 to TRBJ2-2; D is unclear. Trimming shortened V by 7 bases and J by 4 bases, and 10 bases separated the two germline ends. Germline lookup yields CDR1 MNHNS and CDR2 SASEGT. The CDR3 is 13 residues long. The CDR3 DNA is TGTGCCAGCACCCCAGGAATCACCGGGGAGCTGTTTTTT. It translates to CASTPGITGELFF.

The chain carries TRBV2 and TRBJ2-2; no definite D call. Between the trimmed V and J ends, which lost 4 bases and 1 base, there was a span of 10 bases. Germline V gives CDR1 SNHLY, CDR2 FYNNEI. The CDR3 has 15 amino acids. CDR3 in amino acids: CASSAQARNTGELFF. The CDR3 DNA reads TGTGCCAGCAGTGCCCAGGCAAGGAACACCGGGGAGCTGTTTTTT.

This rearrangement joins TRBV7-9 to TRBJ1-4; tentatively, D is TRBD1 (5 bases). V was trimmed by 5 bases and J by 3 bases, leaving 16 bases between them. Germline-derived CDR1 and CDR2 are SEHNR and FQNEAQ (reference sequence). The CDR3 spans 16 residues. CDR3 in DNA: TGTGCCAGCAGCGTAAACGTAGGGGCGGCTAATGAAAAACTGTTTTTT. This sequence encodes CASSVNVGAANEKLFF.

The rearrangement links TRBV7-9 to TRBJ1-2; possibly TRBD1 for D (6 bases). The CDR3 contains 13 residues. The germline gives CDR1 SEHNR, CDR2 FQNEAQ (reference sequence). Trimming removed 7 bases from V and 3 bases from J, with 12 bases in between. CDR3 sequence reads: CASTGALDYGYTF. The CDR3 nucleotides read TGTGCCAGCACAGGGGCCCTAGACTATGGCTACACCTTC.

V and J are TRBV11-2 and TRBJ2-5, with TRBD2 identical over 7 bases. The junction had 20 bases not matched to a gene; V was cut back by 5 bases and J by 5 bases. CDR1 and CDR2 from the germline V gene are SGHAT and FQNNGV. The CDR3 covers 18 residues. The CDR3 sequence is CASSPYVDVGVGGETQYF. CDR3 bases: TGTGCCAGCAGCCCTTATGTTGACGTAGGGGTCGGGGGGGAGACCCAGTACTTC.

This sequence joins TRBV13 and TRBJ2-3; maybe TRBD1 (5 bases). V gave up 3 bases and J gave up 2 bases, with 15 bases separating them. The germline CDR1 and CDR2 sequences are PRHDT and FYEKMQ (reference sequence). This CDR3 has 16 residues. The CDR3 sequence is CASSFLTETNTDTQYF. CDR3 nucleotides: TGTGCCAGCAGCTTCCTGACAGAAACTAACACAGATACGCAGTATTTT.

The rearrangement links TRBV28 to TRBJ1-2; D call uncertain. The CDR3 totals 12 residues. V lost 6 bases, J lost 7 bases, and 12 bases lay in between. CDR1 is MDHEN, CDR2 SYDVKM, per germline. The CDR3 bases are TGTGCCAGCAGCTACCATGCGTCTGGCTACACCTTC. Its translation: CASSYHASGYTF.

This clone has a handful of counts. The chain joins TRBV6-1 to TRBJ1-5; tentative D call: TRBD1 (5 bases). Trimming shortened V by 2 bases and J by 0 bases, and 8 bases separated the two germline ends. Germline CDR1 reads MNHNS; CDR2 reads SASEGT. The CDR3 consists of 15 residues. CDR3 loop: CASSELQGSNQPQHF. Here the CDR3 DNA reads TGTGCCAGCAGTGAACTTCAGGGTAGCAATCAGCCCCAGCATTTT.

CDR3 in DNA: TGTGCCAGCAGTAGGGGGATACAAGATACGCAGTATTTT. The encoded protein is CASSRGIQDTQYF. The chain joins TRBV27 to TRBJ2-3; D perhaps matches TRBD1 (6 bases). The CDR3 spans 13 residues. V was clipped by 5 bases and J by 5 bases, with 11 bases between them. The germline gives CDR1 MNHEY, CDR2 SMNVEV (reference sequence).

The rearrangement uses TRBV7-2 and TRBJ2-1; TRBD2 matches at 7 bases. CDR3 length equals 15 residues. The germline V gene has CDR1 SGHTA and CDR2 FQGNSA. Trimming at V came to 1 base and at J to 7 bases, leaving 7 bases not matched to a gene. DNA for the CDR3: TGTGCCAGCAGCTTAGGTCCGGGACTATTGAATGAGCAGTTCTTC. Protein: CASSLGPGLLNEQFF.

V is TRBV6-5 and J is TRBJ2-7; 10 bases align to TRBD1. The length of the CDR3 is 13 residues. V was clipped by 6 bases and J by 2 bases; unmatched bases: 1. The germline V gene has CDR1 MNHEY and CDR2 SVGAGI. The CDR3 nucleotides read TGTGCCAGCAGAGGACAGGGGGCCTACGAGCAGTACTTC. It encodes CASRGQGAYEQYF.

The chain recombines TRBV27 with TRBJ2-1; 7 bases are shared with TRBD2. J was trimmed by 6 bases and V by 2 bases; bases with no gene match: 4. The CDR3 spans 14 residues. Looked up from germline, CDR1 is MNHEY and CDR2 is SMNVEV (reference sequence). The CDR3 bases are TGTGCCAGCAGTTTAGCGGGGGAGTTCAATGAGCAGTTCTTC. This translates into CASSLAGEFNEQFF.

This chain links TRBV7-8 with TRBJ1-1; D is ambiguous. The CDR3 has 11 residues. The germline V gene has CDR1 SGHVS and CDR2 FQNEAQ. The V end lost 5 bases, the J end lost 6 bases, and 7 bases lay between the germline ends. Here the CDR3 DNA reads TGTGCCAGCAGCCTAGGGTCTGAAGCTTTCTTT. Protein sequence: CASSLGSEAFF.